This TCR beta chain was sequenced for a study of a mutant IDH1 vaccine in newly diagnosed glioma. Study-level background: Either 4-6 weeks after radiotherapy alone or alongside temozolomide, vaccination was begun. Every participant had undergone radiotherapy, temozolomide, or both before, and most underwent both. Study-level findings and limits: Alterations occurring in top peripheral T cell clonotypes seemed unrelated to pseudoprogression. It was more than 80% of patients that developed vaccine-induced immune responses.

Concerning this clone: Its target is not known.

The time point: week 23, last vaccination. It was 300 ug of mutant IDH1 20-mer peptide that made up each vaccine dose, given with topical imiquimod. V dropped 0 bases and J dropped 3; count of bases not matched to a gene: 7. The CDR3 contains 16 residues. The germline gives CDR1 SGDLS, CDR2 YYNGEE. Libraries were prepared by immunoSEQ multiplex PCR; TCRdb keeps only in-frame clonotypes and omits some of them. The sample contains 30,000 to 40,000 clones, 80% to 90% of which appear only once. This specimen was PBMCs, taken from a glioma patient whose treatment included an IDH1 peptide vaccine. The TCR originated in a man in his forties with glioma. The chain combines TRBV9 with TRBJ2-7; 9 positions agree with TRBD2. CDR3 region: CASSVGERGDLYEQYF. The CDR3 coding sequence is TGTGCCAGCAGCGTAGGGGAGCGGGGGGACCTCTACGAGCAGTACTTC.